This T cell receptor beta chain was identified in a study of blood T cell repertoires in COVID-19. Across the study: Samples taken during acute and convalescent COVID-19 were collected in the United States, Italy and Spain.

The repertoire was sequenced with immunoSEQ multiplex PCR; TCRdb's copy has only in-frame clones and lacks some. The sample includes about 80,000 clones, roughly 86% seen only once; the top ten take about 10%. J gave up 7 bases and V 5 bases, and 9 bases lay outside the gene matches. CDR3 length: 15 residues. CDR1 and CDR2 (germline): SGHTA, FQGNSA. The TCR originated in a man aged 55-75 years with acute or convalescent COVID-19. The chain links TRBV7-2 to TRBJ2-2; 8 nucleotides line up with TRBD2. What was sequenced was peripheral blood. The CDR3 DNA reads TGTGCCAGCAGCATCGTTCGGGGGGGCGTCGGGGAGCTGTTTTTT. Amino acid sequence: CASSIVRGGVGELFF. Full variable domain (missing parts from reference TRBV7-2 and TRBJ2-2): GAGVSQSPSNKVTEKGKDVELRCDPISGHTALYWYRQSLGQGLEFLIYFQGNSAPDKSGLPSDRFSAERTGGSVSTLTIQRTQQEDSAVYLCASSIVRGGVGELFFGEGSRLTVL.